The clone carrying this TCR beta chain was seen more than once but under ten times. The antigen remains unidentified. This record belongs to a study of T cell repertoires in cytomegalovirus infection. Looking at the study overall: Carrying CMV and the relevant HLA type showed in public TCR beta signatures.

TCRdb redid the calling of the reads with MiXCR, one entry per CDR3 protein. The sample has about 490,000 distinct CDR3 sequences; about 11% are singletons. The V end lost 7 bases, the J end lost 1 base, and 8 bases lay between the germline ends. CDR3 length: 12 residues. CDR1 SQVTM and CDR2 ANQGSEA come from the germline V gene. Broader study findings: There were HLA-C-restricted CMV-specific TCR beta clonotypes dominating the ex vivo response.

Material: PBMCs. This clonotype was obtained from a human donor in good health (CMV status not recorded). Some clones in this sample may be carry-over from other donors' samples. The chain combines TRBV29-1 with TRBJ2-1; D is unresolved. CDR3 region: CSGARSYNEQFF. As DNA, the CDR3 is TGCAGCGGCGCGCGGTCCTACAATGAGCAGTTCTTC.